This T cell receptor (beta chain) was observed in a study of CD8+ T cells in alopecia areata. Study as a whole: A 6-month off-drug phase came after tofacitinib, which had lasted 6 to 18 months. Regarding the study as a whole: While patients received tofacitinib, many expanded lesional clones remained present in scalp and blood. Tofacitinib significantly reduced both scalp clonality and expanded CD8+ clones among the top 100.

Isolated RNA was reverse transcribed into cDNA used as the sequencing template. Using immunoSEQ multiplex PCR, the repertoire was profiled, and TCRdb retains in-frame clones only, with some absent. The profile shows 200,000 to 250,000 clones, more than 45% of them singletons. Treatment meaning: oral pan-JAK inhibitor, 5-10 mg twice daily. This clone was detected only once. What it recognizes is unknown. Germline V gene data show CDR1 as SNHLY and CDR2 as FYNNEI. The CDR3 spans 16 residues. V dropped 1 base and J dropped 6 bases, with 13 bases sitting between them. The receptor was isolated from a human donor with alopecia areata. The rearrangement uses TRBV2 and TRBJ1-6, with a tentative D call TRBD1 (5 bases). The sample consisted of CD4+ T cells sorted from blood, taken at week 4, from a patient treated with tofacitinib. Here the CDR3 DNA reads TGTGCCAGCAGTGAAGACGTGGGGGGGACTAATTCACCCCTCCACTTT. This encodes CASSEDVGGTNSPLHF.